The T cell receptor (beta chain) described here comes from a study of cytomegalovirus exposure and HLA in healthy donors. Study-level findings and limits: An Asian-associated ancestry cluster reportedly showed fewer N-insertions than the roughly 670-donor mean in a later analysis. HLA alleles showed associations with some 17,000 TCR beta sequences in a later analysis, at a 0.05 false discovery rate.

The primer mix had 60 Vbeta and 13 Jbeta primers. Profiled with immunoSEQ multiplex PCR; TCRdb holds only in-frame clones, not every one. The sample includes around 150,000 clones, 88% of them seen just once. Details on this clone: Its specificity is not known.

In germline, CDR1 is SGDLS, CDR2 YYNGEE. V lost 0 bases to trimming and J lost 5 bases; unmatched junction nucleotides: 7. The CDR3 has 15 residues. This receptor was obtained from a woman aged 40-49 years in good health and CMV-seronegative. The chain uses TRBV9 and TRBJ2-5; 7 bases align to TRBD1. The sequencing input was PBMCs. The CDR3: CASSVGVTGIETQYF. CDR3 coding DNA: TGTGCCAGCAGCGTAGGTGTGACAGGGATCGAGACCCAGTACTTC.